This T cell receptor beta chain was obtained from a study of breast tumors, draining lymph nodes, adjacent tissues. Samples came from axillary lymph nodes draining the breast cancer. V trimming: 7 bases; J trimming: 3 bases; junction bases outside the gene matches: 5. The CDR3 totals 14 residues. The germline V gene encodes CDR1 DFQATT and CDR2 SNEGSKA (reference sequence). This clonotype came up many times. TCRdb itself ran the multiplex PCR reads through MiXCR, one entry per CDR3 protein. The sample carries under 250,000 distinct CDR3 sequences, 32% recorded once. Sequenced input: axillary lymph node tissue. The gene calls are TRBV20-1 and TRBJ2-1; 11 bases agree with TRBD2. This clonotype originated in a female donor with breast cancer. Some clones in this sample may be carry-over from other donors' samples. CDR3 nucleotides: TGCAGTGGACGCGGGACTAGCGGCTACAATGAGCAGTTCTTC. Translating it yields CSGRGTSGYNEQFF.